This TCR beta chain was sequenced for a study of tumor-infiltrating lymphocytes in primary liver carcinoma. Study context: Patients included men and women of 30 to 69 years.

Germline loops: CDR1 SGHRS, CDR2 YFSETQ. This CDR3 has 14 amino acids. V lost 3 bases to trimming and J lost 4 bases, with 10 bases between them. On this clonotype itself: The antigen remains unidentified.

Study-wide results and limits: Relative to tumor region pairs, the tumor-adjacent and tumor-blood pairs showed overlap that was lower. Relative to blood, tumors carried a significantly larger fraction of the repertoire in their top 250 clones (p = 0.039).

cDNA specific to TCR beta was made from 500 to 650 ng of total RNA, with a constant-region primer employed for priming. Three-round nested multiplex PCR performed with slightly modified ARM-PCR produced the TCR beta libraries. The first two PCR rounds used TRBV1-TRBV30 primers with a Cbeta primer, roughly 10 cycles each. Each CDR3 protein is one row after TCRdb ran MiXCR on the multiplex PCR reads. The sample shows some 180,000 distinct CDR3 sequences, about 60% of them seen only once. Unsorted whole blood served as the source of blood RNA, and germline DNA was extracted as well. The study enrolled treatment-naive patients with chronic HBV infection.

What was sequenced was peripheral blood. This receptor was obtained from a man aged 40-50 years with primary liver carcinoma and hepatitis B virus infection. The V and J genes are TRBV5-1 and TRBJ2-2; D is perhaps TRBD1 or TRBD2 (5 bases each). The CDR3 loop reads CASSWDVITGELFF. The CDR3 region has the DNA TGCGCCAGCAGCTGGGACGTAATCACCGGGGAGCTGTTTTTT.